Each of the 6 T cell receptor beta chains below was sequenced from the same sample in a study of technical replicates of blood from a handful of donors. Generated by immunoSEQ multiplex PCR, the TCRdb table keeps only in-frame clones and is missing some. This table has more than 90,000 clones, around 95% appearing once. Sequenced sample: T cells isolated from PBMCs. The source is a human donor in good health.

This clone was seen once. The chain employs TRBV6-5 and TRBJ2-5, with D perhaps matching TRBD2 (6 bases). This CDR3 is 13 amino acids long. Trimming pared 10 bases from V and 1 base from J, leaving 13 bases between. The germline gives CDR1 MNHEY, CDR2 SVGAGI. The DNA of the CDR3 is TGTGCCACCTCGCCGGGACTCCAAGAGACCCAGTACTTC. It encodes CATSPGLQETQYF.

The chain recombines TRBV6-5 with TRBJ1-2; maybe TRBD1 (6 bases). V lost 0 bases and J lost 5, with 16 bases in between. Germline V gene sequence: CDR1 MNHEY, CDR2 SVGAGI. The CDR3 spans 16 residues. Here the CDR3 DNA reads TGTGCCAGCAGTTACTCGATTCTCAGGGGAGTTTATGGCTACACCTTC. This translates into CASSYSILRGVYGYTF.

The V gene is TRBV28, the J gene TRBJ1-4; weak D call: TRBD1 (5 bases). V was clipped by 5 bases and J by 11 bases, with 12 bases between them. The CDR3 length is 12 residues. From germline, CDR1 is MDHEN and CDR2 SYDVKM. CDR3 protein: CASSDRGRKLFF. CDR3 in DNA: TGTGCCAGCAGTGACAGAGGACGGAAACTGTTTTTT.

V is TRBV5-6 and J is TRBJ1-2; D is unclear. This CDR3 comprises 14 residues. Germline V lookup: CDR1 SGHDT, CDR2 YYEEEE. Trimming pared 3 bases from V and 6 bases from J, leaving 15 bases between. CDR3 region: CASSSLSGRNGYTF. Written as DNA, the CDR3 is TGTGCCAGCAGCTCCCTCTCGGGGAGGAATGGCTACACCTTC.

This CDR3 is CASNTGNQPQHF. The CDR3 DNA reads TGTGCCAGTAATACAGGGAATCAGCCCCAGCATTTT. The rearrangement uses TRBV19 and TRBJ1-5; D possibly corresponds to TRBD1 (6 bases). Germline V gene data show CDR1 as LNHDA and CDR2 as SQIVND (reference sequence). The length of the CDR3 is 12 residues. V lost 7 bases, J lost 4 bases, and 8 bases lay in between.

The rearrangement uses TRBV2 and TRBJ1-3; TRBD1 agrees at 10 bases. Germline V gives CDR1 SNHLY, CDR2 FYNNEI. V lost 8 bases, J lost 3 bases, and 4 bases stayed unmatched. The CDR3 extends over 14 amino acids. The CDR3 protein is CASGDRGGGNTIYF. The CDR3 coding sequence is TGTGCCAGCGGGGACAGGGGTGGTGGAAACACCATATATTTT.